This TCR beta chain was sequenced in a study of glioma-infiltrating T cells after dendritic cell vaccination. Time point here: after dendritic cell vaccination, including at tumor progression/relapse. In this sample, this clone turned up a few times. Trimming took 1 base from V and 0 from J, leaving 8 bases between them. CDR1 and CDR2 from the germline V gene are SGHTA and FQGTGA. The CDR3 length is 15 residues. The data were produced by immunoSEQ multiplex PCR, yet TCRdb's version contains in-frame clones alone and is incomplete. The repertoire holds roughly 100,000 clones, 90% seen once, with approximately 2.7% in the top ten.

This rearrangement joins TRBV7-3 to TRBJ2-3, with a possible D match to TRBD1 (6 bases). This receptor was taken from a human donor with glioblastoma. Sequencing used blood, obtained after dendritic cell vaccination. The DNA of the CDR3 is TGTGCCAGCAGCTTAAGGGGGCAGAGCACAGATACGCAGTATTTT. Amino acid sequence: CASSLRGQSTDTQYF.